What follows are 3 T cell receptor beta chains derived from one specimen sequenced in a study of T cells in Graves' hyperthyroidism and ophthalmopathy. It was RNA transcripts that yielded the amplified TCR beta CDR3 regions. The HTBI primer set was used in a first-round RT-PCR of the TCR CDR3. TCRdb processed the multiplex PCR reads anew with MiXCR; each CDR3 protein has one entry. The repertoire includes around 100,000 distinct CDR3 sequences, less than 55% of them detected once, and about a quarter sits in the top ten. Sequencing input: blood. The receptors originated from a man between 40 and 49 years old with Graves' hyperthyroidism.

This clonotype was seen ten or more times. The V and J genes are TRBV5-8 and TRBJ2-7; D unclear. The V end lost 2 bases, the J end lost 2 bases, and 11 bases lay between the germline ends. Germline CDR1 reads SGHTS; CDR2 reads YDEGEE. CDR3 length equals 14 residues. The CDR3 region is CASSFQDGTYEQYF. The DNA for the CDR3 is TGTGCCAGCAGCTTCCAGGACGGAACCTACGAGCAGTACTTC. Filled out from reference TRBV5-8 and TRBJ2-7, the complete variable domain reads EAGVTQSPTHLIKTRGQQATLRCSPISGHTSVYWYQQALGLGLQFLLWYDEGEERNRGNFPPRFSGRQFPNYSSELNVNALELEDSALYLCASSFQDGTYEQYFGPGTRLTVT.

Note on this clonotype: Given a much more abundant clone one base away, this may be a read error. The chain links TRBV19 to TRBJ1-1; TRBD1 agrees at 7 bases. V gave up 11 bases and J gave up 4 bases; unmatched junction bases: 19. The CDR3 has 16 amino acids. The germline CDR1 and CDR2 sequences are LNHDA and SQIVND (reference sequence). The DNA of the CDR3 is TGTGCCGGTACCCGGCGACAGGGTATGATCCGCACTGAAGCTTTCTTT. Amino acid sequence: CAGTRRQGMIRTEAFF.

This clonotype was counted only a few times. The chain combines TRBV30 with TRBJ1-2; D is possibly TRBD1 (6 bases). Trimming pared 7 bases from V and 4 bases from J, leaving 13 bases between. In germline, CDR1 is GTSNPN, CDR2 SVGIG (reference sequence). This CDR3 spans 12 amino acids. The DNA of the CDR3 is TGTGCCTCCAACAGGGACATCTATGGCTACACCTTC. Translated, it gives CASNRDIYGYTF.